The TCR beta chain described here comes from a study of identifying expanded T cells in peripheral blood. Regarding this clone: No antigen is known for it.

Generated by immunoSEQ multiplex PCR, the TCRdb table keeps only in-frame clones and is missing some. This table has about 130,000 clones, 80% to 90% appearing once. Study-wide results and limits: Clone count variance between roughly 2-week samples rose with total template count. Technical replicates showed around 1.3 changed clones; approximately 2 weeks about 16; four weeks 19.

Healthy donors had no documented immune events, such as infections, while sampled. This CDR3 has 13 residues. Germline V gives CDR1 SNHLY, CDR2 FYNNEI. Trimming shortened V by 4 bases and J by 11 bases, and 14 bases separated the two germline ends. This clonotype was obtained from a person between 18 and 75 years old in good health. This chain uses TRBV2 with TRBJ1-4, with D possibly matching TRBD1 (6 bases). Sequencing was carried out using blood. The chain's CDR3 is CASSVQGRAKLFF. The CDR3 DNA is TGTGCCAGCAGTGTTCAGGGGAGGGCGAAACTGTTTTTT.